The 5 T cell receptor beta chains given below trace back to one sample, sequenced in a study of monozygotic twins with inflammatory bowel disease. TCRdb re-called the 5' RACE reads, yielding one record per CDR3 amino acid sequence without DNA. The sample spans 350,000 to 550,000 distinct CDR3 sequences; the ten largest clones claim 2% to 3%. The sample comprised blood. The receptors were sampled from a human donor with ulcerative colitis or Crohn's disease, or a healthy co-twin of an affected twin (not recorded which).

The chain recombines TRBV6-6 with TRBJ1-5; TCRdb designates TRBD1, a call that cannot be tested without DNA. Germline V gene lookup returns CDR1 MNHNY and CDR2 SVGAGI (reference sequence). CDR3 size: 13 residues. CDR3 protein: CASSYSPTGGQHF.

The chain has TRBV28 and TRBJ2-7; TCRdb picks TRBD2, but there is no DNA to check that call. The CDR3 length is 14 residues. Germline V gene sequence: CDR1 MDHEN, CDR2 SYDVKM. The CDR3 reads CASTWGSGTYEQYF.

The chain joins TRBV7-2 to TRBJ1-5. This CDR3 has 13 residues. Germline CDR1 and CDR2: SGHTA and FQGNSA. The CDR3 region is CASSLDGIQPQHF.

The J gene is TRBJ1-1, the V gene TRBV4-2; TCRdb proposes TRBD1, but this gene call is untestable without DNA. This CDR3 is 19 amino acids long. The V gene's germline CDR1 is LGHNA and CDR2 YNFKEQ. Here the CDR3 reads CASSQPDGGSWQMNTEAFF.

This sequence joins TRBV28 and TRBJ1-3. The CDR3 runs 15 residues. Germline CDR1 and CDR2: MDHEN and SYDVKM. The CDR3: CASSLYPSSGNTIYF.